A selection of T cell receptor beta chains follows, all from one sample in a study of blood T cell repertoires in COVID-19. The table came from immunoSEQ multiplex PCR; TCRdb's copy has only in-frame clones and leaves some out. The repertoire consists of 350,000 to 400,000 clones, with approximately 91% occurring once and the leading ten covering about 0.86%. The source material was PBMCs or T cells enriched from blood (not recorded which). These receptors all come from a woman aged 35 to 49 who had been exposed to COVID-19. Each CDR3 is given with its conserved first and last residue. Each record gives: D gene, clone size, J gene, V gene, CDR3 DNA, CDR3 protein. A D gene is named only where the DNA matches it firmly. Not every row has a clone size; where given, it reads once, few, many or a size class.

D: TRBD2; size: -; J: TRBJ2-2; V: TRBV11-2; DNA: TGTGCCAGCAGCTTAGGTTCTTTAGCGGGCGCCGGGGAGCTGTTTTTT; CDR3: CASSLGSLAGAGELFF
D: -; size: -; J: TRBJ2-1; V: TRBV9; DNA: TGTGCCAGCAGCGTAGGAGGGGGGAGGGTCAATGAGCAGTTCTTC; CDR3: CASSVGGGRVNEQFF
D: -; size: -; J: TRBJ1-1; V: TRBV4-1; DNA: TGCGCCAGCAGCAGCGTGGGGGGCACTGAAGCTTTCTTT; CDR3: CASSSVGGTEAFF
D: -; size: -; J: TRBJ2-7; V: TRBV7-6; DNA: TGTGCCAGCAGCTTAGCCCCGGGGAGCACCTACGAGCAGTACTTC; CDR3: CASSLAPGSTYEQYF
D: -; size: -; J: TRBJ1-5; V: TRBV5-6; DNA: TGTGCCAGCAGCTTGATGGCCGGGGCCGGGAGGGATCAGCCCCAGCATTTT; CDR3: CASSLMAGAGRDQPQHF
D: TRBD1; size: -; J: TRBJ2-6; V: TRBV13; DNA: TGTGCCAGCAGCCGATGGACAGGTAGATTACCTGGGGCCAACGTCCTGACTTTC; CDR3: CASSRWTGRLPGANVLTF
D: -; size: -; J: TRBJ1-1; V: TRBV12-2; DNA: TGTGCAAGTCGCTGGAGGAAAGGAGTGAACACTGAAGCTTTCTTT; CDR3: CASRWRKGVNTEAFF
D: TRBD1; size: once; J: TRBJ2-7; V: TRBV6-5; DNA: TGTGCCAGCAGACTAATCGGGACAGGGGACGAGCAGTACTTC; CDR3: CASRLIGTGDEQYF
D: -; size: -; J: TRBJ2-7; V: TRBV7-9; DNA: TGTGCCAGCAGCCGGACAGATTACGAGCAGTACTTC; CDR3: CASSRTDYEQYF
D: TRBD2; size: -; J: TRBJ2-7; V: TRBV27; DNA: TGTGCCAGCAGTTCCTTCCTAACTAGCGGAACCTACGAGCAGTACTTC; CDR3: CASSSFLTSGTYEQYF
D: -; size: -; J: TRBJ1-2; V: TRBV14; DNA: TGTGCCAGCAGCCAAGGGACAGTTGGGTACTATGGCTACACCTTC; CDR3: CASSQGTVGYYGYTF
D: -; size: -; J: TRBJ1-2; V: TRBV7-2; DNA: TGTGCCAGCAGCTTGGGCCAGGGCTATGGCTACACCTTC; CDR3: CASSLGQGYGYTF
D: -; size: -; J: TRBJ2-7; V: TRBV24-1; DNA: TGTGCCACCAGTGACCCATCGCGAGAGGGCCACTACGAGCAGTACTTC; CDR3: CATSDPSREGHYEQYF
D: TRBD1; size: -; J: TRBJ2-7; V: TRBV5-5; DNA: TGTGCCAGCAGCTTTCCCGGGACAGGGTACGAGCAGTACTTC; CDR3: CASSFPGTGYEQYF
D: -; size: -; J: TRBJ1-2; V: TRBV13; DNA: TGTGCCAGCAGCTTAGGCCTCGGAAAGTTGGGCCCTAACTATGGCTACACCTTC; CDR3: CASSLGLGKLGPNYGYTF
D: -; size: -; J: TRBJ1-1; V: TRBV10-1; DNA: TGCGCCAGCAGTGAAGGGAGGGGTGAAGCTTTCTTT; CDR3: CASSEGRGEAFF
D: TRBD1; size: -; J: TRBJ1-5; V: TRBV5-5; DNA: TGTGCCAGCAGCTTATTAGGACAGGGGCCGCCTCAGCCCCAGCATTTT; CDR3: CASSLLGQGPPQPQHF
D: TRBD1; size: -; J: TRBJ2-3; V: TRBV19; DNA: TGTGCCAGTAGCCAGGACAGGGCCAATACGCAGTATTTT; CDR3: CASSQDRANTQYF
D: -; size: once; J: TRBJ1-6; V: TRBV11-3; DNA: TGTGCCAGCAGCTCCCCACCGGATTCACCCCTCCACTTT; CDR3: CASSSPPDSPLHF